This TCR beta chain was documented in a study of cytomegalovirus exposure and HLA in healthy donors. Study background: Among 150 million to 200 million T cells, an earlier analysis found 117 million unique TCR beta sequences.

Per the germline V gene, CDR1 is LNHDA and CDR2 is SQIVND (reference sequence). The V and J ends lost 4 bases and 4 bases, in that order; junction bases with no gene match: 6. CDR3 length: 14 residues. The study ran its PCR with 60 Vbeta and 13 Jbeta primers. Profiling relied on immunoSEQ multiplex PCR, and the TCRdb table lists in-frame clones only, not all of them. This table has about 200,000 clones, 55% to 75% appearing once. Sequenced input: PBMCs. J is TRBJ1-2 and V is TRBV19; 7 positions agree with TRBD1. The origin of this receptor is a man between 40 and 49 years old in good health and CMV-seropositive. The CDR3, as DNA: TGTGCCAGTAGTAAAGGGGGCGCGAGCTATGGCTACACCTTC. Its translation: CASSKGGASYGYTF. The whole variable domain, remainder taken from reference TRBV19 and TRBJ1-2, is DGGITQSPKYLFRKEGQNVTLSCEQNLNHDAMYWYRQDPGQGLRLIYYSQIVNDFQKGDIAEGYSVSREKKESFPLTVTSAQKNPTAFYLCASSKGGASYGYTFGSGTRLTVV.